The clone carrying this T cell receptor beta chain was counted between two and nine times. The antigen remains unidentified. With 10-nucleotide random UMIs, 5'RACE was used to make the cDNA. TCRdb re-called the 5' RACE reads with MiXCR, one entry per CDR3 protein. The table shows tens of thousands of distinct CDR3 sequences, with less than 5.5% occurring only once. V was trimmed by 2 bases and J by 5 bases, leaving 6 bases between them. This CDR3 is 12 amino acids long. The germline gives CDR1 SEHNR, CDR2 FQNEAQ (reference sequence). This specimen comes from a study of neurological immune-mediated disorders. The study's findings and limits: Expansion of TCR clones was greatest in HTLV-1-associated myelopathy and smallest in multiple sclerosis, where it fell below that of healthy controls. When the repertoires were sorted by phylogenetic grouping, those of 18 of 34 multiple sclerosis patients ended up in one related-CDR3 cluster, a possible signature.

Sequenced sample: PBMCs. The chain couples TRBV7-9 to TRBJ1-1; no firm D call. The sequence came from a woman aged 25-40 years with multiple sclerosis. The DNA for the CDR3 is TGTGCCAGCAGCTTAATTGGGACTGAAGCTTTCTTT. It codes for CASSLIGTEAFF.